This T cell receptor (beta chain) stems from a study of blood T cell repertoires in COVID-19. Whole-study context: Collection of acute and convalescent COVID-19 samples took place in the United States, Italy and Spain.

Under the authors' procedure: Scientists estimated how many nucleated cells there were by amplifying reference gene primers. Data came from immunoSEQ multiplex PCR; TCRdb stores just in-frame clones and leaves some out. Clone size and V and J calls were adopted from that table, with D and trimming inferred from the DNA. This sample has about 200,000 clones; nearly 90% occur once, and the top ten carry 5% to 8%. CDR1 and CDR2 (germline): LNHDA, SQIVND (reference sequence). Deletions cut 5 bases from V and 2 bases from J, with 13 bases between. The length of the CDR3 is 15 residues. The sequence derives from a woman in her thirties or forties who had recovered from COVID-19. Sequenced material: peripheral blood. V is TRBV19 and J is TRBJ1-5; no reliable D call. CDR3 sequence (DNA): TGTGCCAGTAGTGCCCAGACTATTGGCAATCAGCCCCAGCATTTT. Encoded protein: CASSAQTIGNQPQHF.